Detailed here is one TCR beta chain. Its antigen is undetermined. This sample was included in a study of identical twins. General study findings and limits: Monozygotic twins shared more out-of-frame TCR alpha than recombination models predicted.

J lost 4 bases, V lost 1 base, and 13 bases had no gene match. The length of the CDR3 is 17 residues. Germline V gene lookup returns CDR1 DFQATT and CDR2 SNEGSKA (reference sequence). TCRdb re-called the 5' RACE reads through MiXCR, storing one row per CDR3 protein. The sample shows around 570,000 distinct CDR3 sequences, 7.5% to 10% of them seen only once. In addition, the sample was reused for a study of yellow fever vaccine responses in identical twins.

The origin of this receptor is a woman aged 18-35 years in good health. The chain uses TRBV20-1 and TRBJ2-5; TRBD2 agrees at 9 bases. Sequencing input: PBMCs. CDR3 in DNA: TGCAGTGCTAGAGTCCCTCTCAACGGAGCGGGGGGAGAGACCCAGTACTTC. It encodes CSARVPLNGAGGETQYF.